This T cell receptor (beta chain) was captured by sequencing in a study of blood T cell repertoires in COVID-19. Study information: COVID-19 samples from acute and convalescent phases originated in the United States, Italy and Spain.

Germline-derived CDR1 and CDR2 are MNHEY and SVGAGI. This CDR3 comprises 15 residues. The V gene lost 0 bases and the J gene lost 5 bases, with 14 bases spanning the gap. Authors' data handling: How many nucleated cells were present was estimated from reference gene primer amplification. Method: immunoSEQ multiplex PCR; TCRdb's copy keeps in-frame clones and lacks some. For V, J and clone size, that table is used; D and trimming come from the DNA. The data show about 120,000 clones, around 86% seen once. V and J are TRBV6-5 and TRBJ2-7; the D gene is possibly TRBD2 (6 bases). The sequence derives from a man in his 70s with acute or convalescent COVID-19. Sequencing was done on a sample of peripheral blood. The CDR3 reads CASSYSGRRGDEQYF. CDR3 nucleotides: TGTGCCAGCAGTTACTCGGGCAGGCGCGGGGACGAGCAGTACTTC.